A single sample gave rise to the 25 T cell receptor beta chains below, sequenced in a study of cytomegalovirus exposure and HLA in healthy donors. TCRdb's copy holds only in-frame clones and misses some; the assay was immunoSEQ multiplex PCR. This sample carries about 150,000 clones, 88% of them seen once, and the ten largest clones take around 3%. Material: PBMCs. The receptor source for this set is a man aged 18 to 30 in good health and CMV-seronegative.

The rearrangement uses TRBV27 and TRBJ2-7; D is ambiguous. Trimming took off 3 bases at V and 2 bases at J, with 11 bases between the two ends. Germline assignment: CDR1 MNHEY and CDR2 SMNVEV (reference sequence). This CDR3 is 14 amino acids long. The DNA for the CDR3 is TGTGCCAGCAGTTTTGGCAACCCCCCCTACGAGCAGTACTTC. Residues: CASSFGNPPYEQYF.

The chain has TRBV19 and TRBJ2-1; TRBD1 aligns across 12 bases. V shed 8 bases and J 6 bases; nucleotides not matched to a gene: 5. CDR1 is LNHDA and CDR2 is SQIVND in the germline V gene (reference sequence). The CDR3 has 14 residues. This CDR3 reads CASRDRGQLNEQFF. CDR3 sequence (DNA): TGTGCCAGTCGGGACAGGGGGCAACTCAATGAGCAGTTCTTC.

This chain connects TRBV7-2 to TRBJ2-5; TRBD1 aligns across 10 bases. V shed 3 bases and J 5 bases; nucleotides not matched to a gene: 6. The CDR3 is made up of 15 amino acids. Germline CDR1 and CDR2: SGHTA and FQGNSA. CDR3 sequence: CASSFGTGEGETQYF. CDR3 nucleotides: TGTGCCAGCAGCTTTGGGACAGGGGAAGGGGAGACCCAGTACTTC. Together with reference TRBV7-2 and TRBJ2-5, the CDR3 gives the full variable domain: GAGVSQSPSNKVTEKGKDVELRCDPISGHTALYWYRQSLGQGLEFLIYFQGNSAPDKSGLPSDRFSAERTGGSVSTLTIQRTQQEDSAVYLCASSFGTGEGETQYFGPGTRLLVL.

The CDR3 spells CASSRTGNSGYTF. DNA for the CDR3: TGCGCCAGCAGTAGGACAGGAAATTCGGGCTACACCTTC. The V and J genes are TRBV10-1 and TRBJ1-2; 7 bases match TRBD1. The CDR3 spans 13 residues. Germline V lookup: CDR1 WNHNN, CDR2 SYGVQD (reference sequence). Trimming removed 5 bases from V and 8 bases from J; junction bases left unmatched: 8.

V usage is TRBV19 and J usage is TRBJ1-1; D is unresolved. This CDR3 comprises 13 residues. V lost 1 base and J 3 bases, leaving 6 bases between the germline ends. Germline values: CDR1 LNHDA, CDR2 SQIVND (reference sequence). The CDR3: CASSIAVYTEAFF. In DNA, the CDR3 is TGTGCCAGTAGTATAGCTGTATACACTGAAGCTTTCTTT.

Only a few counts were recorded for this clone. This chain joins TRBV19 and TRBJ2-7, with 8 bases matching TRBD2. CDR1 is LNHDA and CDR2 is SQIVND in the germline V gene (reference sequence). The junction had 9 bases not matched to a gene; V was cut back by 3 bases and J by 5 bases. The CDR3 is made up of 15 amino acids. CDR3 amino acids: CASSIGRASIDEQYF. The CDR3 region has the DNA TGTGCCAGTAGTATCGGGAGGGCTTCTATTGACGAGCAGTACTTC.

Comment on this clone: This sample includes further DNA sequences coding for the same CDR3. The chain combines TRBV6-5 with TRBJ2-7; tentative D call: TRBD1 (6 bases). The ends were cut back, 0 bases at V and 3 bases at J, with 9 bases in the middle. The CDR3 sequence is 14 residues long. Germline loops: CDR1 MNHEY, CDR2 SVGAGI. CDR3 loop: CASSYSTGDYEQYF. CDR3 coding DNA: TGTGCCAGCAGTTACTCGACAGGAGACTACGAGCAGTACTTC.

The chain couples TRBV6-1 to TRBJ2-3; TRBD2 agrees at 7 bases. The V segment lost 0 bases and the J segment 2 bases; nucleotides outside the gene matches: 2. CDR1 is MNHNS, CDR2 SASEGT, per germline. The CDR3 consists of 15 residues. The CDR3 reads CASSEASGDTDTQYF. CDR3 DNA: TGTGCCAGCAGTGAAGCGAGCGGGGACACAGATACGCAGTATTTT.

A few counts support this clone. This chain links TRBV5-1 with TRBJ1-6, with 7 nucleotides matching TRBD1. The CDR3 runs 16 residues. The germline CDR1 and CDR2 sequences are SGHRS and YFSETQ. V gave up 0 bases and J gave up 10 bases; unmatched junction bases: 10. CDR3 DNA: TGCGCCAGCAGCTTGGATGGGGACAGTCTGGGGTCACCCCTCCACTTT. As protein: CASSLDGDSLGSPLHF.

The chain combines TRBV5-4 with TRBJ2-2; TRBD1 agrees at 7 bases. Germline CDR1 SGHNT, CDR2 YYREEE (reference sequence). The CDR3 contains 15 residues. The trim removed 4 bases at V and 4 bases at J, leaving 7 bases unmatched. CDR3 region: CASSADRAGTGELFF. CDR3 sequence (DNA): TGTGCCAGCAGCGCAGACAGGGCTGGCACCGGGGAGCTGTTTTTT. The full variable domain, with the rest looked up from reference TRBV5-4 and TRBJ2-2, is ETGVTQSPTHLIKTRGQQVTLRCSSQSGHNTVSWYQQALGQGPQFIFQYYREEENGRGNFPPRFSGLQFPNYSSELNVNALELDDSALYLCASSADRAGTGELFFGEGSRLTVL.

This clone was observed a single time. The chain combines TRBV7-9 with TRBJ2-7; 7 bases line up with TRBD2. V lost 0 bases to trimming and J lost 7 bases; unmatched junction nucleotides: 3. CDR3 length: 13 amino acids. Germline values: CDR1 SEHNR, CDR2 FQNEAQ (reference sequence). The CDR3 region is CASSLAHGGEQYF. The CDR3 nucleotides read TGTGCCAGCAGCTTAGCCCACGGGGGGGAGCAGTACTTC.

This chain links TRBV28 with TRBJ1-4; 8 nucleotides line up with TRBD1. Germline V gene sequence: CDR1 MDHEN, CDR2 SYDVKM. The CDR3 length is 15 residues. With 3 bases clipped from V and 4 bases from J, the junction kept 4 bases outside the gene matches. CDR3 bases: TGTGCCAGCAGTTTCACAGGGGGAGGTAATGAAAAACTGTTTTTT. Its translation: CASSFTGGGNEKLFF.

The rearrangement uses TRBV5-5 and TRBJ2-2, with a tentative D call TRBD1 (6 bases). This CDR3 comprises 16 residues. The V end lost 4 bases, the J end lost 4 bases, and 17 bases lay between the germline ends. Germline V gene lookup returns CDR1 SGHKS and CDR2 YYEKEE (reference sequence). The DNA of the CDR3 is TGTGCCAGCAGCCCATGGGGTGGGGGCCTCACCGGGGAGCTGTTTTTT. Translated, it gives CASSPWGGGLTGELFF.

This chain connects TRBV7-2 to TRBJ2-1; 14 nucleotides match TRBD2. Germline V lookup: CDR1 SGHTA, CDR2 FQGNSA. The CDR3 is 17 residues long. The J segment lost 6 bases and the V segment lost 4 bases, leaving 8 bases of the junction unmatched. CDR3 region: CASSSPPGTSGSNEQFF. DNA of the CDR3: TGTGCCAGCAGCTCACCGCCCGGGACTAGCGGGAGCAATGAGCAGTTCTTC.

The chain joins TRBV6-1 to TRBJ1-3; a possible D gene is TRBD1 (6 bases). The CDR3 loop spans 13 amino acids. CDR1 and CDR2 from the germline V gene are MNHNS and SASEGT. V was pared by 5 bases and J by 3 bases, with 8 bases between. The DNA for the CDR3 is TGTGCCAGCAGTAAGGGGGTTGGAAACACCATATATTTT. This encodes CASSKGVGNTIYF.

V and J are TRBV5-4 and TRBJ2-3; 13 bases fit TRBD2. V lost 4 bases, J lost 8 bases, and 7 bases stayed unmatched. The germline V gene encodes CDR1 SGHNT and CDR2 YYREEE (reference sequence). This CDR3 region has 15 residues. The CDR3 nucleotides read TGTGCCAGCAGCGGAATGGGACTAGCGGGGAGTACGCAGTATTTT. This sequence encodes CASSGMGLAGSTQYF.

The V gene is TRBV11-3, the J gene TRBJ2-5; TRBD2 agrees at 14 bases. This CDR3 has 16 amino acids. The V and J ends lost 5 bases and 4 bases, in that order; junction bases with no gene match: 6. Germline V lookup: CDR1 SGHNT, CDR2 YENEEA. For the CDR3, the DNA is TGTGCCAGCAGCGCAAGACTAGCGGGAGGGGTAGAGACCCAGTACTTC. Translated: CASSARLAGGVETQYF.

This clone was found once. The chain is built from TRBV11-2 and TRBJ1-2; D gene uncertain. This CDR3 contains 17 residues. Trimming shortened V by 7 bases and J by 6 bases, and 27 bases separated the two germline ends. Germline values: CDR1 SGHAT, CDR2 FQNNGV. The CDR3 is CASTSNWQSSGKDGYTF. The DNA of the CDR3 is TGTGCCAGCACCTCAAATTGGCAGAGTAGCGGAAAGGATGGCTACACCTTC.

The V and J genes are TRBV28 and TRBJ2-1; 7 bases are shared with TRBD2. J was trimmed by 6 bases and V by 5 bases; bases with no gene match: 10. Germline-derived CDR1 and CDR2 are MDHEN and SYDVKM. The CDR3 is made up of 15 amino acids. CDR3 protein: CASSTGPSGLNEQFF. For the CDR3, the DNA is TGTGCCAGCAGTACCGGCCCTAGCGGCCTCAATGAGCAGTTCTTC.

The chain links TRBV5-1 to TRBJ2-1, with D possibly matching TRBD2 (5 bases). Trimming removed 7 bases from V and 9 bases from J, with 20 bases in between. Germline lookup yields CDR1 SGHRS and CDR2 YFSETQ. The CDR3 has 14 amino acids. CDR3 in DNA: TGCGCCAGCGGACCTCGGGATTCGGTTGCTGAGCAGTTCTTC. This translates into CASGPRDSVAEQFF. Full variable domain (rest looked up from reference TRBV5-1 and TRBJ2-1): KAGVTQTPRYLIKTRGQQVTLSCSPISGHRSVSWYQQTPGQGLQFLFEYFSETQRNKGNFPGRFSGRQFSNSRSEMNVSTLELGDSALYLCASGPRDSVAEQFFGPGTRLTVL.

This clone was observed a single time. The chain links TRBV6-1 to TRBJ2-7, with 10 nucleotides matching TRBD1. The CDR3 covers 13 residues. V dropped 6 bases and J dropped 5; count of bases not matched to a gene: 4. Germline CDR1 reads MNHNS; CDR2 reads SASEGT. The DNA of the CDR3 is TGTGCCAGCAGGACAGGGGGCGGTGACGAGCAGTACGTC. Encoded protein: CASRTGGGDEQYV.

The chain recombines TRBV13 with TRBJ1-2; TRBD1 agrees at 7 bases. The CDR3 is made up of 15 amino acids. The V and J ends lost 5 bases and 6 bases, in that order; junction bases with no gene match: 12. CDR1 and CDR2 from the germline V gene are PRHDT and FYEKMQ (reference sequence). The DNA of the CDR3 is TGTGCCAGCAGCCCCGGCCGGGACAGAATGGATGGCTACACCTTC. The encoded protein is CASSPGRDRMDGYTF.

The chain is built from TRBV5-1 and TRBJ2-1, with D perhaps matching TRBD2 (6 bases). The V gene lost 3 bases and the J gene lost 6 bases, with 16 bases spanning the gap. CDR1 and CDR2 (germline): SGHRS, YFSETQ. The CDR3 covers 15 residues. The CDR3 here is CASSSDGGGFNEQFF. The DNA for the CDR3 is TGCGCCAGCAGCTCGGACGGGGGAGGATTCAATGAGCAGTTCTTC.

J is TRBJ2-2 and V is TRBV11-2; TRBD2 matches at 14 bases. J was trimmed by 4 bases and V by 5 bases; bases with no gene match: 12. The CDR3 loop spans 19 amino acids. The germline CDR1 and CDR2 sequences are SGHAT and FQNNGV. The CDR3 protein is CASSPGGLAGASVTGELFF. In nucleotides, the CDR3 is TGTGCCAGCAGCCCCGGGGGACTAGCGGGGGCCTCAGTCACCGGGGAGCTGTTTTTT.

The table lists this clone with many counts. The chain employs TRBV19 and TRBJ1-5; D is unclear. The CDR3 is made up of 12 amino acids. The V and J ends lost 4 bases and 7 bases respectively, with 8 bases between them. Germline V gene lookup returns CDR1 LNHDA and CDR2 SQIVND (reference sequence). CDR3 sequence (DNA): TGTGCCAGTAGTAATCTCCAGCAGCCCCAGCATTTT. This encodes CASSNLQQPQHF.